Shown below are 27 T cell receptor beta chains from a single sample sequenced in a study of response to subunit inactivated influenza vaccine listed by TCRdb under 2018. The library was produced with RT-PCR. Instrument on record: Illumina HiSeq 2500. The public reads were quality trimmed at Q25 with fastp and then assembled into clones with MiXCR by TCRdb, keeping productive beta chains. Entries are consolidated by CDR3 protein sequence, retaining the most common genes and DNA. The sample yields about 780,000 distinct CDR3 sequences; 18% were counted once. Under 13% of the sample is in the top ten clones. Sequencing used PBMCs from blood, obtained roughly 5 days after vaccination. These receptors came from a man between 45 and 60 years old who received an inactivated influenza vaccine. Donor details come from another sample of the same person, matched by shared clones.

In its sample, this clonotype was seen a few times. This chain uses TRBV12-3 or TRBV12-4 with TRBJ1-1; TRBD1 agrees at 8 bases. CDR3 size: 12 residues. Trimming took 6 bases from V and 11 from J; bases not matched to a gene: 8. The CDR3 nucleotides read TGTGCCAGCAGCCCCTCAGGGGGCTGGGCTTTCTTT. This gives the protein CASSPSGGWAFF.

The table lists this clonotype with a few counts. The V gene is TRBV5-1, the J gene TRBJ2-7; TRBD1 matches 8 bases. The CDR3 contains 15 residues. The germline V gene has CDR1 SGHRS and CDR2 YFSETQ. V shed 4 bases, J shed 3 bases, and the junction held 9 bases outside the gene matches. CDR3 protein: CASSATGGTYYEQYF. As DNA, the CDR3 is TGCGCCAGCAGCGCAACAGGGGGTACTTACTACGAGCAGTACTTC.

The chain links TRBV7-9 to TRBJ2-3; no firm D call. V was shortened by 3 bases and J by 0 bases, with 7 bases between the two germline ends. This CDR3 is built from 14 residues. Germline-derived CDR1 and CDR2 are SEHNR and FQNEAQ (reference sequence). The CDR3 region is CASSFSYSTDTQYF. DNA for the CDR3: TGTGCCAGCAGCTTTTCGTATAGCACAGATACGCAGTATTTT. Filled out from reference TRBV7-9 and TRBJ2-3, the complete variable domain reads DTGVSQNPRHKITKRGQNVTFRCDPISEHNRLYWYRQTLGQGPEFLTYFQNEAQLEKSRLLSDRFSAERPKGSFSTLEIQRTEQGDSAMYLCASSFSYSTDTQYFGPGTRLTVL.

This sequence joins TRBV12-3 or TRBV12-4 and TRBJ2-1; TRBD1 might be the D (6 bases). There are 15 residues in the CDR3. Trimming took off 1 base at V and 6 bases at J, with 13 bases between the two ends. The CDR3 reads CASSLGAGTINEQFF. The CDR3 DNA reads as TGTGCCAGCAGTTTAGGGGCCGGGACAATCAATGAGCAGTTCTTC.

For this clonotype: A read error may account for a junction end that differs from germline. This rearrangement joins TRBV5-5 to TRBJ2-1, with 9 bases fitting TRBD2. CDR1 and CDR2 from the germline V gene are SGHKS and YYEKEE (reference sequence). The CDR3 runs 12 residues. The CDR3 coding sequence is TGTGCCAGCAGCCCCAGAGGTAGCGGGAGTGTCTTC. Its translation: CASSPRGSGSVF.

This clonotype was observed a handful of times. The CDR3 sequence is CASSRDSYYEQYF. CDR3 nucleotides: TGTGCCAGCAGTCGGGACAGTTACTACGAGCAGTACTTC. The rearrangement uses TRBV7-8 and TRBJ2-7; TRBD1 matches at 7 bases. This CDR3 spans 13 amino acids. Germline lookup yields CDR1 SGHVS and CDR2 FQNEAQ. Trimming cost V 6 bases and J 3 bases; bases outside gene matches: 5. Complete variable domain (other parts from reference TRBV7-8 and TRBJ2-7): GAGVSQSPRYKVAKRGQDVALRCDPISGHVSLFWYQQALGQGPEFLTYFQNEAQLDKSGLPSDRFFAERPEGSVSTLKIQRTQQEDSAVYLCASSRDSYYEQYFGPGTRLTVT.

This chain connects TRBV29-1 to TRBJ1-2, with 11 bases fitting TRBD1. From germline, CDR1 is SQVTM and CDR2 ANQGSEA. The CDR3 is made up of 12 amino acids. V shed 6 bases and J 8 bases; nucleotides not matched to a gene: 5. CDR3 DNA: TGCAGCGTCGGGACAGGGGGAGGAGGCTACACCTTC. Translating gives CSVGTGGGGYTF.

The V call is TRBV5-8, the J call TRBJ1-1; TRBD1 is a possible D gene (6 bases). V dropped 5 bases and J dropped 5 bases, with 22 bases sitting between them. The germline gives CDR1 SGHTS, CDR2 YDEGEE. This CDR3 has 16 residues. The CDR3 region has the DNA TGTGCCAGCAGACCTCCCCTCCAGGGGAGAGGGACTGAAGCTTTCTTT. This sequence encodes CASRPPLQGRGTEAFF.

There are a few counts of this clonotype. The V call is TRBV7-2, the J call TRBJ2-1, with 12 bases matching TRBD2. The V gene end was trimmed by 0 bases and the J gene end by 4 bases; junction bases not matched to a gene: 4. Germline V lookup: CDR1 SGHTA, CDR2 FQGNSA. This CDR3 region has 17 residues. The CDR3 DNA follows: TGTGCCAGCAGCTTAGCCCACCTAGCGGGGGGGTACAATGAGCAGTTCTTC. This gives the protein CASSLAHLAGGYNEQFF.

The CDR3 DNA reads as TGTGCCAGCAGTTTCGAGAGGAATCAGCCCCAGCATTTT. Protein sequence: CASSFERNQPQHF. The chain uses TRBV12-3 or TRBV12-4 and TRBJ1-5, with unresolved D. This CDR3 is built from 13 residues. V was trimmed by 3 bases and J by 4 bases, leaving 7 bases between them.

This clonotype was observed at least ten times. V is TRBV12-3 or TRBV12-4 and J is TRBJ1-4; D may be TRBD1 (5 bases). The V end was cut by 3 bases, the J end by 3 bases, with 11 bases between. The CDR3 spans 15 residues. CDR3 region: CASSLVGGANEKLFF. In DNA form, the CDR3 reads TGTGCCAGCAGTTTGGTCGGGGGTGCTAATGAAAAACTGTTTTTT.

This clonotype was recorded a few times. This sequence joins TRBV7-6 and TRBJ2-1; 9 positions agree with TRBD2. Germline V gene sequence: CDR1 SGHVS, CDR2 FNYEAQ. J gave up 10 bases and V 5 bases, and 9 bases lay outside the gene matches. The CDR3 length is 14 residues. This CDR3 reads CASSPGLALREQFF. CDR3 nucleotides: TGTGCCAGCAGCCCAGGACTAGCGCTCCGGGAGCAGTTCTTC. Based on the CDR3 plus reference TRBV7-6 and TRBJ2-1, the full variable domain is GAGVSQSPRYKVTKRGQDVALRCDPISGHVSLYWYRQALGQGPEFLTYFNYEAQQDKSGLPNDRFSAERPEGSISTLTIQRTEQRDSAMYRCASSPGLALREQFFGPGTRLTVL.

Ten or more counts support this clonotype. The chain has TRBV24-1 and TRBJ2-3; D remains ambiguous. V shed 4 bases and J shed 0 bases, with 13 bases lying between them. The CDR3 is 16 amino acids. Germline CDR1 and CDR2: KGHDR and SFDVKD. CDR3 DNA: TGTGCCACCAGTGACAGGACCTACCGTAGCACAGATACGCAGTATTTT. Its protein is CATSDRTYRSTDTQYF.

The chain recombines TRBV11-2 with TRBJ1-1; unclear D gene. The germline V gene encodes CDR1 SGHAT and CDR2 FQNNGV. Trimming left V 1 base short and J 3 bases short, with 9 bases between. The CDR3 consists of 14 residues. CDR3 bases: TGTGCCAGCAGCTTAGGGTTATGGGACACTGAAGCTTTCTTT. Protein sequence: CASSLGLWDTEAFF.

This clonotype was observed a handful of times. The V call is TRBV29-1, the J call TRBJ2-1; D possibly corresponds to TRBD1 (6 bases). The CDR3 has 13 residues. V was cut by 4 bases and J by 3 bases, with 10 bases left in between. Germline values: CDR1 SQVTM, CDR2 ANQGSEA. The CDR3 protein is CSVGGQVYNEQFF. The CDR3 DNA is TGCAGCGTTGGGGGGCAGGTCTACAATGAGCAGTTCTTC.

The chain combines TRBV9 with TRBJ1-1, with 11 bases matching TRBD1. The trim removed 0 bases at V and 1 base at J, leaving 5 bases unmatched. This CDR3 has 17 residues. Looked up from germline, CDR1 is SGDLS and CDR2 is YYNGEE. The CDR3 nucleotides read TGTGCCAGCAGCGTAGGGACAGGGGGCGCTGGGAACACTGAAGCTTTCTTT. It specifies CASSVGTGGAGNTEAFF. The entire variable domain, with the rest obtained from reference TRBV9 and TRBJ1-1, is as follows: DSGVTQTPKHLITATGQRVTLRCSPRSGDLSVYWYQQSLDQGLQFLIQYYNGEERAKGNILERFSAQQFPDLHSELNLSSLELGDSALYFCASSVGTGGAGNTEAFFGQGTRLTVV.

The gene calls are TRBV19 and TRBJ1-1; TRBD1 is a possible D gene (6 bases). Between the trimmed V and J ends, which lost 3 bases and 4 bases, there was a span of 15 bases. Germline values: CDR1 LNHDA, CDR2 SQIVND (reference sequence). This CDR3 is built from 15 residues. The CDR3: CASSISGRGGTEAFF. CDR3 sequence (DNA): TGTGCCAGTAGTATTTCGGGCAGGGGAGGCACTGAAGCTTTCTTT.

V is TRBV27 and J is TRBJ2-1, with D tentatively TRBD2 (5 bases). Deletions cut 10 bases from V and 4 bases from J, with 17 bases between. The length of the CDR3 is 14 residues. Germline assignment: CDR1 MNHEY and CDR2 SMNVEV (reference sequence). The chain's CDR3 is CATQTTSGYNEQFF. CDR3 nucleotide sequence: TGTGCCACCCAAACCACAAGCGGTTACAATGAGCAGTTCTTC.

This clonotype has ten or more counts. V gene TRBV20-1 combines with J gene TRBJ1-2; the D gene is possibly TRBD1 (6 bases). Germline CDR1 and CDR2: DFQATT and SNEGSKA (reference sequence). CDR3 length: 13 residues. Trimming pared 4 bases from V and 3 bases from J, leaving 12 bases between. The CDR3 loop is CSATAGVYYGYTF. CDR3 in DNA: TGCAGTGCTACGGCAGGGGTTTACTATGGCTACACCTTC.

The chain uses TRBV6-1 and TRBJ1-3; D is possibly TRBD1 (5 bases). The CDR3 is 14 amino acids. Germline CDR1 and CDR2: MNHNS and SASEGT. The germline V and J ends were trimmed by 6 bases and 7 bases, with 16 bases remaining between them. Here the CDR3 DNA reads TGTGCCAGCAGCACCTCCGACAGCAAGAACACCATATATTTT. Amino acid sequence: CASSTSDSKNTIYF.

The rearrangement links TRBV9 to TRBJ2-5; D is unclear. The CDR3 totals 14 residues. V lost 0 bases, J lost 4 bases, and 10 bases lay in between. Germline V gene data show CDR1 as SGDLS and CDR2 as YYNGEE. The CDR3 loop reads CASSVAGNGETQYF. CDR3 DNA sequence: TGTGCCAGCAGCGTAGCTGGAAATGGAGAGACCCAGTACTTC.

The chain is built from TRBV20-1 and TRBJ2-2; D is unclear. Germline values: CDR1 DFQATT, CDR2 SNEGSKA (reference sequence). Trimming removed 3 bases at V and 2 bases at J, with 10 bases between. The CDR3 sequence is 14 residues long. CDR3 residues: CSARAFVNTGELFF. For the CDR3, the DNA is TGCAGTGCTAGGGCCTTCGTAAACACCGGGGAGCTGTTTTTT.

This clonotype was counted only a few times. V usage is TRBV7-9 and J usage is TRBJ1-6; the D gene is possibly TRBD1 (5 bases). CDR3 size: 15 residues. V was clipped by 4 bases and J by 6 bases, with 13 bases between them. Germline V gene data show CDR1 as SEHNR and CDR2 as FQNEAQ (reference sequence). This CDR3 is CASSSAGAGNSPLHF. CDR3 nucleotide sequence: TGTGCCAGCAGCTCCGCCGGGGCTGGTAATTCACCCCTCCACTTT.

The chain joins TRBV25-1 to TRBJ1-6, with a weak D call TRBD1 (5 bases). Germline assignment: CDR1 MGHDK and CDR2 SYGVNS. This CDR3 has 14 residues. Trimming cost V 5 bases and J 7 bases, with 12 bases left between them. CDR3 protein: CASSFRGVNSPLHF. CDR3 in DNA: TGTGCCAGCAGTTTTAGGGGCGTAAATTCACCCCTCCACTTT. Full variable domain (outside the CDR3, taken from reference TRBV25-1 and TRBJ1-6): EADIYQTPRYLVIGTGKKITLECSQTMGHDKMYWYQQDPGMELHLIHYSYGVNSTEKGDLSSESTVSRIRTEHFPLTLESARPSHTSQYLCASSFRGVNSPLHFGNGTRLTVT.

Regarding this clonotype: The junction shows a germline mismatch at one end, possibly a read error. V usage is TRBV12-3 or TRBV12-4 and J usage is TRBJ1-1; no firm D call. The CDR3 extends over 14 amino acids. The CDR3 DNA sequence: TGTGCCAGCAGCTTAGGTAATGACCACACTGAAGCTTTCTTT. It is translated as CASSLGNDHTEAFF.

The rearrangement joins TRBV6-2 or TRBV6-3 to TRBJ2-7; D remains unclear. Germline CDR1 MNHEY, CDR2 SVGEGT. V was cut by 0 bases and J by 0 bases, with 3 bases left in between. The CDR3 runs to 13 residues. DNA for the CDR3: TGTGCCAGCAGTTACTCCCACTCCTACGAGCAGTACTTC. This encodes CASSYSHSYEQYF.

This clonotype was counted only a few times. V gene TRBV4-3 combines with J gene TRBJ1-2; D perhaps matches TRBD1 (5 bases). This CDR3 spans 14 amino acids. Germline V gene data show CDR1 as LGHNA and CDR2 as YSLEER. V was clipped by 1 base and J by 1 base, with 7 bases between them. CDR3 loop: CASSQAGNNYGYTF. Here the CDR3 DNA reads TGCGCCAGCAGCCAAGCAGGGAATAACTATGGCTACACCTTC.